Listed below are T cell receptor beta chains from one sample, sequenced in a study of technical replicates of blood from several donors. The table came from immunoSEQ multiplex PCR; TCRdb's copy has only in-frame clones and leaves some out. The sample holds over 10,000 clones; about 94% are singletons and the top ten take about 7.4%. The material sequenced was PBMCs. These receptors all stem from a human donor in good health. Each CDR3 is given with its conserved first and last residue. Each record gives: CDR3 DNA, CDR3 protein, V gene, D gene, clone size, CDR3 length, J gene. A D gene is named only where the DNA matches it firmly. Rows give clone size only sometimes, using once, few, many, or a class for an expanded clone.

CDR3nt: TGTGCCAGTAGTGTAAGCGGGAATACCTACGAGCAGTACTTC
CDR3aa: CASSVSGNTYEQYF
v_gene: TRBV19
d_gene: TRBD2
abundance: NA
len: 14
j_gene: TRBJ2-7

CDR3nt: TGTGCCAGCAGGGAGCGGGGTTCGAACTCTGGGGCCAACGTCCTGACTTTC
CDR3aa: CASRERGSNSGANVLTF
v_gene: TRBV27
d_gene: TRBD2
abundance: NA
len: 17
j_gene: TRBJ2-6

CDR3nt: TGTGCCAGTAGTGGCGGGCGTGACTACAATGAGCAGTTCTTC
CDR3aa: CASSGGRDYNEQFF
v_gene: TRBV19
d_gene: NA
abundance: NA
len: 14
j_gene: TRBJ2-1

CDR3nt: TGTGCCATCTCCGGGCCGCGGGGGAGGCCTGAAGCTTTCTTT
CDR3aa: CAISGPRGRPEAFF
v_gene: TRBV6-5
d_gene: NA
abundance: NA
len: 14
j_gene: TRBJ1-1

CDR3nt: TGTGCCAGCAGTTACTCGGCAGGGGGAGGCTACACCTTC
CDR3aa: CASSYSAGGGYTF
v_gene: TRBV6-6
d_gene: TRBD1
abundance: NA
len: 13
j_gene: TRBJ1-2

CDR3nt: TGTGCCAGTATGGAGGGGACAGCGAACACTGAAGCTTTCTTT
CDR3aa: CASMEGTANTEAFF
v_gene: TRBV19
d_gene: TRBD1
abundance: NA
len: 14
j_gene: TRBJ1-1

CDR3nt: TGTGCCAGCAGCCTGGACAGGGACGCCGGGGAGCTGTTTTTT
CDR3aa: CASSLDRDAGELFF
v_gene: TRBV5-4
d_gene: TRBD1
abundance: NA
len: 14
j_gene: TRBJ2-2

CDR3nt: TGTGCCAGCAGCCAAGTCGGGGTTCGGAGCTATGGCTACACCTTC
CDR3aa: CASSQVGVRSYGYTF
v_gene: TRBV4-2
d_gene: NA
abundance: NA
len: 15
j_gene: TRBJ1-2

CDR3nt: TGTGCCAGCAGTGAACTAGCGCATTACAATGAGCAGTTCTTC
CDR3aa: CASSELAHYNEQFF
v_gene: TRBV6-1
d_gene: NA
abundance: NA
len: 14
j_gene: TRBJ2-1

CDR3nt: TGTGCCAGCAGCCAGCGGGCGAACACCGGGGAGCTGTTTTTT
CDR3aa: CASSQRANTGELFF
v_gene: TRBV7-7
d_gene: NA
abundance: NA
len: 14
j_gene: TRBJ2-2

CDR3nt: TGTGCCTGGAGTAGGCGGGAAGGAGGAAACACCATATATTTT
CDR3aa: CAWSRREGGNTIYF
v_gene: TRBV30
d_gene: NA
abundance: NA
len: 14
j_gene: TRBJ1-3

CDR3nt: TGTGCCAGCAGCGTAGAGCCCGATACTAGCACAGATACGCAGTATTTT
CDR3aa: CASSVEPDTSTDTQYF
v_gene: TRBV9
d_gene: NA
abundance: NA
len: 16
j_gene: TRBJ2-3

CDR3nt: TGTGCCAGCAGTGACTCGACAGGGGGCTACAATGAGCAGTTCTTC
CDR3aa: CASSDSTGGYNEQFF
v_gene: TRBV6-4
d_gene: TRBD1
abundance: once
len: 15
j_gene: TRBJ2-1

CDR3nt: TGTGCCAGCAGTCCCGCCCTAGGCGACCAGCCCCAGCATTTT
CDR3aa: CASSPALGDQPQHF
v_gene: TRBV7-6
d_gene: NA
abundance: NA
len: 14
j_gene: TRBJ1-5

CDR3nt: TGTGCCAGCAGGGGGGGGTTGGAGCGGGTAAGCTCCTACGAGCAGTACTTC
CDR3aa: CASRGGLERVSSYEQYF
v_gene: TRBV2
d_gene: TRBD2
abundance: once
len: 17
j_gene: TRBJ2-7

CDR3nt: TGTGCCAGCAGTTACCCATCTGGAAACACCATATATTTT
CDR3aa: CASSYPSGNTIYF
v_gene: TRBV6-5
d_gene: NA
abundance: NA
len: 13
j_gene: TRBJ1-3